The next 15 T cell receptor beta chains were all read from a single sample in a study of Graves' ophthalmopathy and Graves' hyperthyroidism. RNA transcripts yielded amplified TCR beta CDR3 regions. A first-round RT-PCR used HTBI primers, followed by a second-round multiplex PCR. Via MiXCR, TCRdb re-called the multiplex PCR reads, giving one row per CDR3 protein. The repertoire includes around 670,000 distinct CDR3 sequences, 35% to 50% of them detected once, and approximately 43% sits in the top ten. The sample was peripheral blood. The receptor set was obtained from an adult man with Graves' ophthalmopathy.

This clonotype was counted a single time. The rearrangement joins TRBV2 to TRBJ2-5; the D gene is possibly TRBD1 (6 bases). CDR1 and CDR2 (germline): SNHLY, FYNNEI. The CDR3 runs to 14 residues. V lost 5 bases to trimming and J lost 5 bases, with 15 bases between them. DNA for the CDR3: TGTGCCAGCAGTTTTCACCGAGGGGGTGAGACCCAGTACTTC. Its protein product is CASSFHRGGETQYF.

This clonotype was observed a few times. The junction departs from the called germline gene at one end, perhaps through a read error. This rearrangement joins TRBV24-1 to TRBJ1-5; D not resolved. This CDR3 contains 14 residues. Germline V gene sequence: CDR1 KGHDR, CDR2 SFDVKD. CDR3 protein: CASSYRPSNQPQHF. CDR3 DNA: TGTGCCAGCAGTTACCGACCCAGCAATCAGCCCCAGCATTTT.

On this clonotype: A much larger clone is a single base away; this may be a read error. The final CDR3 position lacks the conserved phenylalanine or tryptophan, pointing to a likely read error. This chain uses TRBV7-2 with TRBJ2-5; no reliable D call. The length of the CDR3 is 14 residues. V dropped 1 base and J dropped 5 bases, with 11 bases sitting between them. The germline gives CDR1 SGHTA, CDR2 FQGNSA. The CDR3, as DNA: TGTGCCAGCAGCTTAGAGATGAGTGCCGAGACCCAGTACTGC. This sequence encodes CASSLEMSAETQYC.

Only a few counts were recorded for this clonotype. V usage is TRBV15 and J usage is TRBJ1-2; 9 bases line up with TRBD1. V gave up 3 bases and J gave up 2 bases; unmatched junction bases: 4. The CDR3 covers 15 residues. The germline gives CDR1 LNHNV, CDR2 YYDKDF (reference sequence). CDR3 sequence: CATSRETGGNYGYTF. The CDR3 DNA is TGTGCCACCAGCAGGGAGACAGGGGGAAACTATGGCTACACCTTC.

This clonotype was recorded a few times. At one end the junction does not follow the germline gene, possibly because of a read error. CDR3 bases: TGCGCCAGCAGCCAAGAGGTGGCTAATGAAAAACTGTTTTTT. It encodes CASSQEVANEKLFF. The V gene is TRBV5-5, the J gene TRBJ1-4; no firm D call. The CDR3 contains 14 residues. CDR1 and CDR2 (germline): SGHKS, YYEKEE (reference sequence). The full variable domain, rest sourced from reference TRBV5-5 and TRBJ1-4, is DAGVTQSPTHLIKTRGQQVTLRCSPISGHKSVSWYQQVLGQGPQFIFQYYEKEERGRGNFPDRFSARQFPNYSSELNVNALLLGDSALYLCASSQEVANEKLFFGSGTQLSVL.

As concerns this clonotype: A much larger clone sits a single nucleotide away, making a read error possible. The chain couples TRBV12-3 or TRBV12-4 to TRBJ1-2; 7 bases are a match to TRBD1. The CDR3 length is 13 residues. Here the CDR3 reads CAGSRGQNYGYTF. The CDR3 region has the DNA TGTGCCGGCAGCCGGGGACAGAACTATGGCTACACCTTC.

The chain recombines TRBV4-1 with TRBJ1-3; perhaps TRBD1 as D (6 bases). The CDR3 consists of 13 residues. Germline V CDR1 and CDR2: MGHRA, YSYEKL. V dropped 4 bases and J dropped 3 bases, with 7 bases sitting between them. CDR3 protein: CASSRDNGNTIYF. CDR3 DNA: TGCGCCAGCAGCCGGGACAATGGAAACACCATATATTTT.

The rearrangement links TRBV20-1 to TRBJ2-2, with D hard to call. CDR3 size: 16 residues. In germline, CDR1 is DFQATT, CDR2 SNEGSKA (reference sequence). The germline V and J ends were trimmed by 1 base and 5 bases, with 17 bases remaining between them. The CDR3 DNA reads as TGCAGTGCTAGAGGCGCGGAGACCTCCCTAACCGGGGAGCTGTTTTTT. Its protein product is CSARGAETSLTGELFF.

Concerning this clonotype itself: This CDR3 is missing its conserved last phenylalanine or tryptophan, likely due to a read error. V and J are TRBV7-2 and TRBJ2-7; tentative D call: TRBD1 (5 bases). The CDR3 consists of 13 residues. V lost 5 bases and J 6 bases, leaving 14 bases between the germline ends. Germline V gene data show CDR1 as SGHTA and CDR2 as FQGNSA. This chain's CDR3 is CASSQDQGLEQYL. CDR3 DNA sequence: TGTGCCAGCAGCCAAGATCAGGGTCTCGAGCAGTACCTC.

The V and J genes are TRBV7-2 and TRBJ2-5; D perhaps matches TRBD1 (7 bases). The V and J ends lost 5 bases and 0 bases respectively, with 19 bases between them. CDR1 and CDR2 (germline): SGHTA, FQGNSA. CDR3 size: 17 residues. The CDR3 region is CASSPGQVGGYQETQYF. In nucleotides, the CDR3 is TGTGCCAGCAGCCCCGGACAGGTTGGGGGGTACCAAGAGACCCAGTACTTC.

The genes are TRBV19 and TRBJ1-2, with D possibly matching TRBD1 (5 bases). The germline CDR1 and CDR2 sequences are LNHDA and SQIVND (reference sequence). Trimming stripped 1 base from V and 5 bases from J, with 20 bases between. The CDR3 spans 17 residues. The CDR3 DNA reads TGTGCCAGTAGTATAGCATGGATTGGCCAGGGATCGTATGGCTACACCTTC. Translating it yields CASSIAWIGQGSYGYTF.

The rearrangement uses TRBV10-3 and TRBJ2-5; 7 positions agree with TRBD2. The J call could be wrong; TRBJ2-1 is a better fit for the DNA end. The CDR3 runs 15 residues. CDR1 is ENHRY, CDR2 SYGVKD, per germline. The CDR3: CAISESGGFDDEQFF. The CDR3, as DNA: TGTGCCATCAGTGAGTCGGGAGGGTTTGACGATGAGCAGTTCTTC.

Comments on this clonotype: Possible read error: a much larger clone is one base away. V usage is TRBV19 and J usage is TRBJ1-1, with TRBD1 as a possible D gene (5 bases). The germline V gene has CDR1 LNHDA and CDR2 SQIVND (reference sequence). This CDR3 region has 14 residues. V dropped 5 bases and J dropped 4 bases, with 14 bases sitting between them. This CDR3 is CASSVWGTLTEAFF. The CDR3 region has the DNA TGTGCCAGTAGTGTTTGGGGCACCCTCACTGAAGCTTTCTTT.

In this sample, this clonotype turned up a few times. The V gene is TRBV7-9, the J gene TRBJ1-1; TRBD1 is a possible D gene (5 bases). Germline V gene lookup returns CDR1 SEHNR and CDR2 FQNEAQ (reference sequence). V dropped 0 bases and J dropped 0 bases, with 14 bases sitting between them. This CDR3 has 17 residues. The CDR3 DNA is TGTGCCAGCAGCTTAGCGGTTGGTAGGGGCCTGAACACTGAAGCTTTCTTT. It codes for CASSLAVGRGLNTEAFF.

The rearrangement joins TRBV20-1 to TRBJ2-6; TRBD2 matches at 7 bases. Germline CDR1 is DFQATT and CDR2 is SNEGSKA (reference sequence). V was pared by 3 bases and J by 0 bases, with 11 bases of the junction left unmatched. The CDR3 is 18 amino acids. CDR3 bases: TGCAGTGCTAGGAGTGATGGCGGGAGCCTCTCTGGGGCCAACGTCCTGACTTTC. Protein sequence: CSARSDGGSLSGANVLTF.